Listed below are T cell receptor beta chains from one sample, sequenced in a study of vaccination and CD4 T cells after COVID-19. Their specific antigens are unknown. From the PCR reads, TCRdb called clonotypes with MiXCR, one entry per CDR3 protein. This table holds some 15,000 distinct CDR3 sequences, about 39% found once. The material was CD4+ T cells from blood, cultured in vitro, obtained before SARS-CoV-2 vaccination. These receptors came from a human donor who had recovered from COVID-19. Each CDR3 is given with its conserved first and last residue. The D gene is left open where the match is weak. For some rows the clone size is stated as once, few or many, or as a class when expanded; others skip it.

D gene	clone size	J gene	V gene	CDR3 DNA	CDR3 protein
TRBD1	.	TRBJ2-1	TRBV6-5	TGTGCCAGCAGTTATTCTGGGACAGTCTACAATGAGCAGTTCTTC	CASSYSGTVYNEQFF
.	.	TRBJ2-2	TRBV6-2/TRBV6-3	TGTGCCAGCAGTTACTTAAGAACCGGGGAGCTGTTTTTT	CASSYLRTGELFF
TRBD2	.	TRBJ2-7	TRBV6-5	TGTGCCAGCAGTTACTCCACCGGCCTAGCGGGAGTCTACGAGCAGTACTTC	CASSYSTGLAGVYEQYF
.	.	TRBJ1-1	TRBV5-4	TGTGCCAGCAGCGCTCTAGGGGGGGTGAACACTGAAGCTTTCTTT	CASSALGGVNTEAFF
.	.	TRBJ1-5	TRBV7-2	TGTGCCAGCAGCTTAGGCAGGGCGGGCAATCAGCCCCAGCATTTT	CASSLGRAGNQPQHF
.	.	TRBJ1-2	TRBV12-3/TRBV12-4	TGTGCCAGCGGTCATAATGAGGGGCCCAAGGAGTATGGCTACACCTTC	CASGHNEGPKEYGYTF
TRBD1	.	TRBJ1-1	TRBV7-9	TGTGCCAGCAGATTAGACAGGGTGAACACTGAAGCTTTCTTT	CASRLDRVNTEAFF
.	few	TRBJ2-3	TRBV6-1	TGTGCCAGCAGCGTAGGGACGGCCACAGATACGCAGTATTTT	CASSVGTATDTQYF
.	.	TRBJ2-6	TRBV21-1	TGTGCCAGCCAGGAAAATGGGACAGTTTTCTCTGGGGCCAACGTCCTGACTTTC	CASQENGTVFSGANVLTF
TRBD1	.	TRBJ2-1	TRBV15	TGTGCCACCAGCAGAGATCAGGGGGCGGGAAGCTCCTACAATGAGCAGTTCTTC	CATSRDQGAGSSYNEQFF
.	few	TRBJ1-2	TRBV7-2	TGTGCCAGCAGCTTAATGTTGGCTGGCTACACCTTC	CASSLMLAGYTF
.	.	TRBJ1-3	TRBV6-1	TGTGCCAGCGGACTCTACTCTGGAAACACCATATATTTT	CASGLYSGNTIYF